This T cell receptor beta chain was identified in a study of T cell responses to AZD1222 COVID-19 vaccine. The table came from immunoSEQ multiplex PCR; TCRdb's copy has only in-frame clones and leaves some out. The data contain under 150,000 clones, 85% to 95% of them singletons. Broader study findings: Nearly half of spike-specific TCRs reportedly target variant regions that are unmutated in the B.1.351 and B.1.1.7 variants. Spike-specific TCR breadth and depth grew following two AZD1222 doses.

V dropped 1 base and J dropped 0 bases, with 12 bases sitting between them. Germline V gene data show CDR1 as SGHVS and CDR2 as FQNEAQ. The CDR3 is 17 residues long. About this clone itself: What it binds is unknown.

J is TRBJ2-2 and V is TRBV7-8; D not certain. The receptor comes from an adult in good health. Sequences were derived from peripheral blood, sampled on day 0 of AZD1222 vaccination. The CDR3 DNA follows: TGTGCCAGCAGCTTAGAGTGGATCGGTGCGAACACCGGGGAGCTGTTTTTT. It translates to CASSLEWIGANTGELFF.